Listed here is a single T cell receptor beta chain. Its antigen specificity is not known. Per-nucleotide qualities are absent, and no much larger clonotype sits a single base away. The data were obtained in a study of cytomegalovirus exposure and HLA in healthy donors (dated by TCRdb to about 2017). Background for the entire study: In an earlier analysis of around 540 of the donors, roughly 300 Gb of sequence data and 90 million to 120 million unique TCR beta sequences from some 170 million T cells were reported. The later analysis used no new phenotypic data to find candidate immune exposures, relying instead on TCR beta sequences and their occurrence across donors. The aim of the study was to test whether cataloging public T cell receptors could identify signatures of past pathogen exposure. Because of strong linkage in the cohort, roughly five DR-DQ haplotypes were treated as single units for association and clustering. An early release covering 550 to 650 HLA-typed donors comprised approximately 290 gigabases of sequencing data and tens of millions of unique TCR sequences. All discovery cohort repertoires had been generated on a single sequencing platform. In an earlier analysis of a few hundred of the donors, high-throughput TCR beta sequencing was used to judge whether each TCR beta V gene segment behaved as functional or pseudogenic. Along with the roughly 700-subject first cohort, a separate validation cohort of some 130 different subjects was used. On average, roughly 240,000 unique TCR beta nucleotide sequences were sequenced per donor among a few hundred genotyped donors of the cohort, with roughly 18% of those sequences being non-productive. In a later genetic analysis, genome-wide SNP genotypes for about three fifths of the roughly 670 donors were used, and that subset was treated as a discovery cohort. The T cell repertoires of 700 or so subjects were profiled by immunosequencing and related to cytomegalovirus serostatus. High-throughput TCR immunosequencing, statistical association of individual TCRs with disease status, and machine learning were combined to predict cytomegalovirus infection status. Typing coverage differed by locus: A, B, C, DRB1 and DQB1 were typed in roughly 629-630 donors, DQA1 in about 510, DPA1 in approximately 610, and DPB1 in roughly 450. Donor age, sex, ethnicity and CMV serostatus were collected together with the repertoire data. To study patterns of TCR occurrence, a later analysis re-analyzed previously published TCR beta repertoires from under 750 donors and added high-resolution HLA genotyping. Both class I and class II loci were covered by HLA typing, at four-digit resolution. The genetic ancestry cluster associated with self-reported Caucasian donors included 81% of the 300 to 450 genotyped donors.

Library preparation was by the immunoSEQ multiplex PCR assay. For the multiplex PCR, a mixture combining 60 forward primers for TCR Vbeta segments and 13 reverse primers for TCR Jbeta segments was used. Amplification of the CDR3 region of rearranged TCR beta genes was performed with a multiplex PCR assay on genomic DNA. The Illumina HiSeq System was used to sequence the amplified TCR beta libraries as 87-base-pair reads. In the authors' own workflow: A later analysis tallied about 77 million unique TCR beta chains across the approximately 670 repertoires, and approximately 12 million of those chains were shared by two or more donors. A nearest-neighbor algorithm error-corrected the raw reads and collapsed the reads into unique sequences, merging closely related sequences to remove PCR and sequencing errors. V, D and J gene segments were assigned by aligning CDR3 sequences to IMGT reference sequences. For a sequence to be retained, a match of at least six nucleotides was required to both a V gene segment and a J gene segment. Rearrangements were classified as productive when the CDR3 lacked stop codons and remained in frame with V and J, and all other rearrangements were classified as non-productive. Following IMGT convention, CDR3 was defined as the stretch from the second conserved V-encoded cysteine up to the conserved J-encoded phenylalanine. The earlier analysis of 587 of the donors excluded sequences that lacked an unambiguous match to a single V gene segment. An earlier analysis of several hundred of the donors classified V segments as functional when productive rearrangements were above 56.7% and as segregating when the standard deviation between donors was above 5%. A statistical classification framework was built for diagnosing cytomegalovirus status from the catalog of TCR beta chain sequences. In a later analysis, TCR nucleotide sequences were compared against IMGT/GENE-DB human TR gene sequences so that V and J genes could be assigned. Using the TCRdist pipeline, a later analysis assigned CDR3 sequences along with most-parsimonious VDJ recombination scenarios. In a later analysis, every TCR beta chain was defined by the combination of its CDR3 amino acid sequence and its V-gene family, and reads without a unique V-gene family were dropped. In a later analysis, 450 to 600 highly shared, low-generation-probability nucleotide sequences were removed to address suspected cross-contamination and a sequencing artifact. In a later analysis, a clonal expansion index for each public chain was calculated from normalized within-repertoire ranks of inferred template counts. A later analysis computed generation probabilities with a VDJ recombination model fitted to out-of-frame rearrangements, and checked the results against IGoR. In a later analysis, TCR-TCR, TCR-HLA and TCR-CMV co-occurrence was scored with hypergeometric tests, and a repertoire-size bias correction was applied to TCR pairs. To estimate false discovery rates, a later analysis permuted the HLA or CMV assignments 20 times. In a later analysis, co-occurring TCRs were grouped using DBSCAN, with TCRdist sequence similarity added in when clustering inside HLA-allele-positive subsets. Co-occurrence clustering excluded repertoires with fewer than 30,000 or more than 120,000 public chains, plus five with anomalous nucleotide sharing. Sourced from immuneACCESS, this table was stored by TCRdb with only in-frame sequences that have V and J called. A share of the clones is absent; for the studies checked, an unresolved V gene accounts for under half, and the remainder has no known explanation. V and J calls plus clone size are reproduced from that table; the DNA served to infer D and trimming. The sample profile shows 150,000 or so clones; 80% to 90% of them were found once. 2% to 2.5% of the sample is taken by the ten largest.

In total, approximately 610 healthy bone marrow donors made up the cohort. At the time of sampling, every cohort member was nominally healthy, though immune exposures that went unrecorded were likely present. The donor tested CMV seronegative and was one of the 352 seronegative cohort members. A peripheral blood sample was provided by each donor, and peripheral blood mononuclear cells were used for TCR beta sequencing. Genomic DNA was extracted from the blood cell samples with the Qiagen DNeasy Blood Extraction Kit. The CDR3, from cysteine to phenylalanine, totals 14 residues. Of all the DNA, just the CDR3 is kept, 42 bases in frame from base 1. For CDR1 and CDR2, the germline V gene lists SGHRS and YFSETQ. The V end gives up 4 bases and the J end 6 bases, leaving 5 bases in the junction not matched to a gene. What the authors observed across the whole study: According to a later genetic analysis, donors in an Asian-associated ancestry cluster had fewer N-insertions in productive TCRs than the approximately 700-donor mean. In vitro tests confirmed that three of the cytomegalovirus-associated TCR beta chains recognize cytomegalovirus antigens. Strong co-occurrence of HLA alleles, especially DR and DQ, made assigning TCR associations to individual alleles difficult. Immune exposure information for the cohort was limited to CMV serostatus. Around 16 rarely observed V segments, including chromosome 9 orphons, were excluded from the earlier analysis of some 590 of the donors because counts were too low. The presence/absence analyses assumed that sequencing depth was roughly uniform across donors, and that assumption may not be true. A further reported finding was that TCR beta sequences accurately predicted the HLA-A and HLA-B alleles for most subjects in the first cohort. V-gene and J-gene trimming of TCR beta chains was associated with a missense DCLRE1C variant in a later genetic analysis, and the association was replicated in an independent cohort. The 87-base-pair reads could not distinguish some IMGT-functional V segments, including TRBV6-2 and TRBV6-3, so those segments were excluded. A group of highly shared sequence variants was considered likely to be a technical artifact of the sequencing pipeline. In a later analysis, TCR association rates were found to vary across HLA loci, with the most associated TCRs seen for DRB1 alleles and the fewest for HLA-C alleles. The classifier was reported to diagnose cytomegalovirus status with high specificity and sensitivity in both the original and validation cohorts. According to the authors, the approach could potentially be generalized to other disease states and immunological phenotypes. In a later analysis, HLA-associated TCR beta chains showed more clonal expansion and lower generation probabilities than non-associated chains that were equally common. This cohort had only TCR beta chains sequenced, and the lack of alpha or paired-chain data limited which features could be detected. Linkage disequilibrium might explain the correlated functional status among segregating V segments, but an unknown experimental factor could not be ruled out. A later analysis found that most CMV-associated TCR beta chains appeared HLA-restricted, with HLA associations seemingly driven largely by CMV exposure. A later analysis associated roughly 17,000 TCR beta sequences with specific HLA alleles at a false discovery rate of 0.05. Several of the top co-occurrence clusters appeared to be linked to parvovirus B19, influenza, CMV and Epstein-Barr virus, according to a later analysis. An earlier analysis of roughly 570 of the donors showed that most TCR beta V segments appeared in productive rearrangements either about 87% or about 30% of the time, which broadly matched IMGT annotations. The study gave a list of around 170 TCR beta chains associated with cytomegalovirus. HLA typing was unavailable for some donors at each locus, so association tests used only the typed subset. Across donors, most TCR sequences were observed very rarely, whereas some public TCRs were present in many individuals.

This chain joins TRBV5-1 to TRBJ1-5, and TRBD1 matches 9 of the central bases. What was sequenced was PBMCs. This clonotype was sampled from a woman under 30 in good health and CMV-seronegative. The CDR3: CASSLGTGPQPQHF. In nucleotides, the sequence is TGCGCCAGCAGCCTCGGGACAGGGCCTCAGCCCCAGCATTTT.